This TCR beta chain emerged from a study of control samples from healthy donors and cancer patients. Only in-frame clones appear in the TCRdb table, and some are missing; sequencing was by immunoSEQ multiplex PCR. The sample has under 30,000 clones, about 85% seen once. V was trimmed by 4 bases and J by 3 bases, leaving 15 bases between them. Germline assignment: CDR1 SNHLY and CDR2 FYNNEI. This CDR3 spans 16 amino acids. The TCR originated in a female donor with melanoma. V gene TRBV2 combines with J gene TRBJ2-2; the D gene is possibly TRBD1 (6 bases). The specimen sequenced was formalin-fixed, paraffin-embedded tissue. CDR3 residues: CASSAGRQGYTGELFF. The CDR3 coding sequence is TGTGCCAGCAGTGCGGGTCGGCAGGGGTACACCGGGGAGCTGTTTTTT.